This T cell receptor beta chain was profiled in a study of T cells in narcolepsy. This clone was seen more than once but under ten times. The length of the CDR3 is 18 residues. Germline-derived CDR1 and CDR2 are MDHEN and SYDVKM. The J segment lost 1 base and the V segment lost 8 bases, leaving 17 bases of the junction unmatched. Some clones are missing from TCRdb's copy, which holds only in-frame ones; the method was immunoSEQ multiplex PCR. The sample comprises tens of thousands of clones, more than 75% of which are singletons, and approximately 0.98% rests with the top ten. Source material: memory (CD45RA-) CD4+ T cells from blood. This sequence joins TRBV28 and TRBJ1-2; 9 bases line up with TRBD1. This sequence was found in a human donor in good health. The chain's CDR3 is CASRFKRTGATINYGYTF. Here the CDR3 DNA reads TGTGCCAGCCGATTTAAAAGGACAGGGGCCACCATTAACTATGGCTACACCTTC.